Listed below are T cell receptor beta chains from one sample, sequenced in a study of T cells in Graves' hyperthyroidism and ophthalmopathy. TCRdb fed the multiplex PCR reads into MiXCR, producing one record per CDR3 protein. The data hold approximately 600,000 distinct CDR3 sequences, with about 15% observed a single time. What was sequenced was blood. These receptor sequences come from a young woman with Graves' hyperthyroidism that later progressed to Graves' ophthalmopathy. Both conserved end residues are part of each CDR3. D genes are given only for firm matches. Where a row states a size, it is once, few, many or the class of an expanded clone; other rows omit it.

clone_size	j_call	cdr3_length	v_call	d_call	cdr3_nt	cdr3_aa
.	TRBJ2-2	17	TRBV12-3/TRBV12-4	.	TGTGCCAGCAGTCCCCAGAGGGGGGTCGGAACTACTAGGGTGCTGTTTTTT	CASSPQRGVGTTRVLFF
.	TRBJ2-5	18	TRBV20-1	TRBD2	TGCAGTGCTCCATCCCAAGGGTCTGCGGGAGGTTTCCAAGAGACCCAGTACTTC	CSAPSQGSAGGFQETQYF
.	TRBJ1-1	16	TRBV12-5	TRBD1	TGTGCTAGTGGTTTGTGGCAGGGGGCTCCGAACACTGAAGCTTTCTTT	CASGLWQGAPNTEAFF
many	TRBJ1-2	13	TRBV12-5	.	TGTGCTAGTGGACACTCCTCAGGGCATGGCTACACCTTC	CASGHSSGHGYTF
few	TRBJ1-1	15	TRBV10-3	TRBD1	TGTGCCATCAGGACCCCAGGACAGGGGAACACTGAAGCTTCCTTT	CAIRTPGQGNTEASF
many	TRBJ2-4	12	TRBV30	.	TGTGCCTGGAGTCCCCTCCAAAACATTCAGTACTTC	CAWSPLQNIQYF
.	TRBJ1-4	15	TRBV15	TRBD1	TGTGCCACCAGCAGAGCAGGGGGCCAGAATGAAAAACTGTTTTTT	CATSRAGGQNEKLFF
.	TRBJ2-1	15	TRBV28	TRBD1	TGTGCCGGGGGGGGACAGGGTATAACCTACAATGAGCAGTTCTTC	CAGGGQGITYNEQFF
many	TRBJ1-4	14	TRBV20-1	.	TGCAGTGCTCGGGACTCTTCAACTAATGAAAAACTGTTTTTT	CSARDSSTNEKLFF
.	TRBJ1-1	14	TRBV7-2	TRBD1	TGTGCCAGCAGCTTAGCAGGGGACAGAACTGAAGCTTTCTTT	CASSLAGDRTEAFF
.	TRBJ1-1	16	TRBV7-3	.	TGTGCCAGCAGCCCCGGCCGGTCAGCGGTCCTAACTGAAGCTTTCTTT	CASSPGRSAVLTEAFF
few	TRBJ2-3	15	TRBV5-1	.	TGCGCCAGCAGCTTGGGTTGGTGGAGCACAGATACGCAGTATTTT	CASSLGWWSTDTQYF
.	TRBJ1-2	10	TRBV24-1	.	TGTGCCACCAGGACCTATGGCTACACCTTC	CATRTYGYTF
many	TRBJ1-1	13	TRBV12-3/TRBV12-4	.	TGTGCCAGCAGTTTCGAGGTTAGGACTGAAGCTTTCTTT	CASSFEVRTEAFF
many	TRBJ2-5	12	TRBV20-1	TRBD1	TGCAGTGAAGGGACAGCCCAAGAGACCCAGTACTTC	CSEGTAQETQYF
.	TRBJ2-7	13	TRBV10-3	.	TGTGCCATCGGACTTAGCAAGGGCTACGAGCAGTACTTC	CAIGLSKGYEQYF
many	TRBJ1-5	15	TRBV20-1	.	TGCAGTGCTAGGGCCAGGGGCCCGGACAATCAGCCCCAGCATTTT	CSARARGPDNQPQHF
few	TRBJ2-1	15	TRBV7-9	TRBD1	TGTGCCAGCTATTCCCGGGACAGGGTAGCCAATGAGCAGTTCTTC	CASYSRDRVANEQFF
many	TRBJ1-5	14	TRBV10-3	.	TGTGCCATCAGTGAAAACCCTCCGACCCAGCCCCAGCATTTT	CAISENPPTQPQHF
many	TRBJ2-5	13	TRBV6-1	.	TGTGCCAGCAGTCAGGGACACCAAGAGACCCAGTACTTC	CASSQGHQETQYF
.	TRBJ1-5	19	TRBV6-1	.	TGTGCCAGCAGCACACCCCGGGACACTACCTTAACGGCCAATCAGCCCCAGCATTTT	CASSTPRDTTLTANQPQHF
many	TRBJ2-2	15	TRBV12-3/TRBV12-4	.	TGTGCCAGCAGTAAGGGACTTCCGAACACCGGGGAGCTGTTTTTT	CASSKGLPNTGELFF
many	TRBJ2-1	13	TRBV12-5	TRBD1	TGTGCTAGTGGTTTGCCCCAGGGACAGGGTCAGTTCTTC	CASGLPQGQGQFF
few	TRBJ1-3	14	TRBV6-9	TRBD1	TGTGCCAGCAGTTCCCCGGGACAGACGTATGAGGAGGATTTT	CASSSPGQTYEEDF
few	TRBJ1-1	15	TRBV7-9	.	TGTGCCAGCAGCTTATTTTCGGGAGCGAACACTGAAGCTTTCTTT	CASSLFSGANTEAFF
many	TRBJ1-6	15	TRBV6-5	.	TGTGCCAGCAGTTACTCAGAGCGGGTGGATTCACCCCTCCACTTT	CASSYSERVDSPLHF
many	TRBJ2-7	12	TRBV10-1	.	TGCGCCAGCAGTCCCGGGACAAGGGAGCAGTACTTC	CASSPGTREQYF
many	TRBJ2-7	13	TRBV20-1	.	TGCAGTGCTCCCGGGACACACTCCTACGAGCAGTACTTC	CSAPGTHSYEQYF